This is a list of T cell receptor beta chains from one sample in a study of T cell responses to AZD1222 COVID-19 vaccine. Profiled with immunoSEQ multiplex PCR; TCRdb holds only in-frame clones, not every one. This sample has 120,000 to 150,000 clones, with around 90% found just once. Sample: peripheral blood, taken on day 0 of AZD1222 vaccination. These receptors all come from an adult in good health. CDR3s include the opening cysteine and the closing phenylalanine or tryptophan. Fields, in order: CDR3 DNA, CDR3 protein, clone size, V gene, J gene, D gene. The D gene is left open where the match is weak. Clone size is shown for a subset of rows, as once, few, many or a class of expanded clone.

CDR3 DNA: TGCGCCAGCAGCCACCCCACTAGCGGGAGGGCCCATGAGCAGTTCTTC
CDR3 protein: CASSHPTSGRAHEQFF
clone size: .
V gene: TRBV4-3
J gene: TRBJ2-1
D gene: TRBD2

CDR3 DNA: TGTGCCAGCAGTTATGGGGGGAGCGGCAATGAGCAGTTCTTC
CDR3 protein: CASSYGGSGNEQFF
clone size: .
V gene: TRBV27
J gene: TRBJ2-1
D gene: .

CDR3 DNA: TGCGCCAGCAGCTCAACAGGGGGCTACGAGCAGTACTTC
CDR3 protein: CASSSTGGYEQYF
clone size: .
V gene: TRBV5-1
J gene: TRBJ2-7
D gene: TRBD1

CDR3 DNA: TGTGCCAGCAGCCTGACGACGGGGGAATGGGGAAACACCATATATTTT
CDR3 protein: CASSLTTGEWGNTIYF
clone size: .
V gene: TRBV7-9
J gene: TRBJ1-3
D gene: .

CDR3 DNA: TGTGCCAGCAGCCCTGGAGAGGGGGCAGCGGGGCGGAAGACCCAGTACTTC
CDR3 protein: CASSPGEGAAGRKTQYF
clone size: once
V gene: TRBV2
J gene: TRBJ2-5
D gene: .

CDR3 DNA: TGTGCCAGCAGCTTAGGCCGGACCCAGTACTTC
CDR3 protein: CASSLGRTQYF
clone size: .
V gene: TRBV7-8
J gene: TRBJ2-5
D gene: .

CDR3 DNA: TGCAGCGCGCGAGGGGAAACAACGACAGAGCAGTTCTTC
CDR3 protein: CSARGETTTEQFF
clone size: .
V gene: TRBV29-1
J gene: TRBJ2-1
D gene: .

CDR3 DNA: TGTGCCAGCAGTGCAATCTTACAGGGCCGAGGAAACACCATATATTTT
CDR3 protein: CASSAILQGRGNTIYF
clone size: .
V gene: TRBV6-6
J gene: TRBJ1-3
D gene: .

CDR3 DNA: TGTGCCACTAAGCGGGGACAGGATAATGAAAAACTGTTTTTT
CDR3 protein: CATKRGQDNEKLFF
clone size: .
V gene: TRBV19
J gene: TRBJ1-4
D gene: TRBD1

CDR3 DNA: TGTGCCAGCACCCTCCCGGGACTAGCGAACAATGAGCAGTTCTTC
CDR3 protein: CASTLPGLANNEQFF
clone size: .
V gene: TRBV28
J gene: TRBJ2-1
D gene: TRBD2

CDR3 DNA: TGTGCCAGCAGCCCTCCGGGAGCAACTAATGAAAAACTGTTTTTT
CDR3 protein: CASSPPGATNEKLFF
clone size: .
V gene: TRBV27
J gene: TRBJ1-4
D gene: .

CDR3 DNA: TGTGCCAGCAGTTTAAACCAGGGGGCGCATTTATACGAGCAGTACTTC
CDR3 protein: CASSLNQGAHLYEQYF
clone size: .
V gene: TRBV27
J gene: TRBJ2-7
D gene: TRBD1

CDR3 DNA: TGTGCCAGCAGCTCCCCCGACAGGGGCGACGAGCAGTACTTC
CDR3 protein: CASSSPDRGDEQYF
clone size: .
V gene: TRBV5-4
J gene: TRBJ2-7
D gene: TRBD1

CDR3 DNA: TGTGCCAGCAGCTTGAGAGACACCTACGAGCAGTACTTC
CDR3 protein: CASSLRDTYEQYF
clone size: once
V gene: TRBV7-2
J gene: TRBJ2-7
D gene: .

CDR3 DNA: TGTGCCAGCAGTCACCCTTTACATGGGCCTCGACCTGAAGCTTTCTTT
CDR3 protein: CASSHPLHGPRPEAFF
clone size: .
V gene: TRBV27
J gene: TRBJ1-1
D gene: .

CDR3 DNA: TGTGCCAGCAGCGGGGGACAGGGAATGAACACTGAAGCTTTCTTT
CDR3 protein: CASSGGQGMNTEAFF
clone size: .
V gene: TRBV5-6
J gene: TRBJ1-1
D gene: TRBD1

CDR3 DNA: TGTGCCAGCACCTTAAGGACCGGGGAGCTGTTTTTT
CDR3 protein: CASTLRTGELFF
clone size: .
V gene: TRBV28
J gene: TRBJ2-2
D gene: .

CDR3 DNA: TGTGCCAGTCGACCCTCTCGCGGGGTCCAAGAGACCCAGTACTTC
CDR3 protein: CASRPSRGVQETQYF
clone size: .
V gene: TRBV19
J gene: TRBJ2-5
D gene: .

CDR3 DNA: TGTGCCAGCAGCTCCCATGACATGAACACTGAAGCTTTCTTT
CDR3 protein: CASSSHDMNTEAFF
clone size: .
V gene: TRBV7-6
J gene: TRBJ1-1
D gene: .